The clone carrying this TCR beta chain was detected ten times or more. These data are taken from a study of response to subunit inactivated influenza vaccine. From the RT-PCR reads, TCRdb called clonotypes with MiXCR, one entry per CDR3 protein. The sample includes some 850,000 distinct CDR3 sequences, less than 20% of them seen just once. Germline CDR1 is MNHEY and CDR2 is SMNVEV (reference sequence). Trimming took off 2 bases at V and 1 base at J, with 8 bases between the two ends. This CDR3 comprises 14 residues. The chain combines TRBV27 with TRBJ1-1; no clear D. This clonotype was obtained from a man in his fifties or sixties who received an inactivated influenza vaccine. Here the sequenced sample was PBMCs from blood, taken less than 6 days after vaccination. The DNA for the CDR3 is TGTGCCAGCAGTTTAGGATGGGGGAACACTGAAGCTTTCTTT. It is translated as CASSLGWGNTEAFF.